Listed below are T cell receptor beta chains from one sample, sequenced in a study of neurological immune-mediated disorders. TCRdb analysed the 5' RACE reads with MiXCR anew, one entry per CDR3 protein. The data show 25,000 to 35,000 distinct CDR3 sequences, roughly 15% seen once. The sequencing sample was made of PBMCs. Receptors were obtained from a man between 70 and 80 years old in good health. Each CDR3 is given with its conserved first and last residue. The D gene is left open where the match is weak. Not every row has a clone size; where given, it reads once, few, many or a size class.

J | size | D | V | CDR3 | DNA
TRBJ1-1 | many | - | TRBV5-1 | CASSFYSGSTEAFF | TGCGCCAGCAGCTTCTACAGCGGGAGCACTGAAGCTTTCTTT
TRBJ2-7 | many | - | TRBV5-1 | CASKEGGTVEQYF | TGCGCCAGCAAAGAGGGGGGAACGGTCGAGCAGTACTTC
TRBJ1-6 | many | TRBD1 | TRBV12-3/TRBV12-4 | CASSLGTVYNSPLHF | TGTGCCAGCAGTTTGGGGACAGTATATAATTCACCCCTCCACTTT
TRBJ1-6 | few | TRBD1 | TRBV20-1 | CSARAGTGGSYSPLHF | TGCAGTGCTAGAGCGGGGACAGGGGGCTCGTATTCACCCCTCCACTTT
TRBJ1-5 | many | - | TRBV12-3/TRBV12-4 | CASTPGQHNQPQHF | TGTGCCAGCACCCCAGGACAGCACAATCAGCCCCAGCATTTT
TRBJ2-1 | many | - | TRBV25-1 | CASSGSPGAGENEQFF | TGTGCCAGCAGTGGTTCTCCGGGAGCGGGTGAGAATGAGCAGTTCTTC
TRBJ1-2 | - | - | TRBV7-9 | CASSLALSGDYGYTF | TGTGCCAGCAGCTTAGCCTTATCAGGGGACTATGGCTACACCTTC
TRBJ2-7 | - | TRBD2 | TRBV6-2/TRBV6-3 | CASSYSPAGYEQYF | TGTGCCAGCAGTTACTCTCCAGCGGGGTACGAGCAGTACTTC
TRBJ2-4 | many | TRBD1 | TRBV2 | CASSEAGQALAKNIQYF | TGTGCCAGCAGTGAAGCTGGACAGGCACTGGCCAAAAACATTCAGTACTTC
TRBJ2-2 | many | - | TRBV4-3 | CASSQEGQGPLANTGELFF | TGCGCCAGCAGCCAAGAAGGCCAGGGGCCGCTCGCGAACACCGGGGAGCTGTTTTTT
TRBJ2-7 | many | - | TRBV12-3/TRBV12-4 | CASRLTDGSYEQYF | TGTGCCAGCAGGTTGACGGACGGATCCTACGAGCAGTACTTC
TRBJ1-2 | - | - | TRBV27 | CASMGGASYGYSF | TGTGCTAGCATGGGGGGGGCGAGCTATGGCTACTCCTTC
TRBJ1-1 | many | - | TRBV20-1 | CSAKGWEGTEAFF | TGCAGTGCTAAGGGCTGGGAGGGCACTGAAGCTTTCTTT
TRBJ2-2 | many | - | TRBV10-3 | CAIQDTGELFF | TGTGCCATCCAGGACACCGGGGAGCTGTTTTTT
TRBJ2-3 | many | TRBD2 | TRBV14 | CASSQDHWGGGAPDTQYF | TGTGCCAGCAGCCAAGACCACTGGGGCGGGGGGGCCCCAGATACGCAGTATTTT
TRBJ2-7 | many | - | TRBV9 | CASSLNQGSSYEQYF | TGTGCCAGCAGCCTCAACCAGGGGAGCTCCTACGAGCAGTACTTC
TRBJ1-4 | many | TRBD1 | TRBV20-1 | CSASTGLNEKLFF | TGCAGTGCTTCGACAGGGCTGAATGAAAAACTGTTTTTT
TRBJ2-5 | - | TRBD1 | TRBV7-9 | CASVVTGGETQYF | TGTGCCAGCGTTGTGACAGGGGGAGAGACCCAGTACTTC
TRBJ1-1 | many | - | TRBV5-1 | CASSSKQGGGAEAFF | TGCGCCAGCAGCTCGAAACAGGGAGGAGGCGCTGAAGCTTTCTTT
TRBJ2-5 | many | - | TRBV27 | CASSTPGTPKGEKTQYF | TGTGCCAGCAGTACGCCAGGGACGCCGAAAGGCGAAAAGACCCAGTACTTC
TRBJ2-7 | many | - | TRBV2 | CASSNRVSYEQYF | TGTGCCAGCAGTAACCGGGTTTCCTACGAGCAGTACTTC
TRBJ2-5 | - | TRBD2 | TRBV27 | CASSPRPAGGPVVETQYF | TGTGCCAGCAGTCCTCGCCCAGCGGGGGGGCCAGTCGTAGAGACCCAGTACTTC